This TCR beta chain was obtained from a study of blood T cell repertoires in COVID-19. On the study more broadly: The United States, Italy and Spain supplied acute and convalescent COVID-19 samples. Sources were T cells, B-cell-depleted T cells, or PBMCs; the material itself was cDNA or gDNA.

Original handling: Researchers report that nucleated cell counts were estimated from reference gene primer amplification. Clones were read by immunoSEQ multiplex PCR, and TCRdb kept only the in-frame ones, dropping some. The V and J calls and clone size come from that table; D and trimming were worked out from the DNA. The data contain about 250,000 clones, over 85% of them seen just once; the ten biggest clones take up 3.5% to 4.5%. Trimming removed 5 bases from V and 9 bases from J; junction bases left unmatched: 18. There are 16 residues in the CDR3. The germline V gene has CDR1 SGHTA and CDR2 FQGNSA.

The genes are TRBV7-2 and TRBJ2-5; 7 bases match TRBD2. This receptor was obtained from a woman in her 30s with acute COVID-19. The sample taken for sequencing was PBMCs or T cells enriched from blood (not recorded which). The CDR3 DNA reads TGTGCCAGCAGCGAAGTTGCGGGGGTACCCCTAGGGGCCCAGTACTTC. Its translation: CASSEVAGVPLGAQYF.